This TCR beta chain was recorded in a study of vaccination effects on CD4 cells after COVID-19. Some clones are missing from TCRdb's copy, which holds only in-frame ones; the method was immunoSEQ multiplex PCR. The sample shows 65,000 to 85,000 clones, approximately 80% of them seen only once. With respect to this clone: Its specificity is unknown.

The V gene lost 0 bases and the J gene lost 3 bases, with 11 bases spanning the gap. Germline V lookup: CDR1 ENHRY, CDR2 SYGVKD. The CDR3 extends over 16 amino acids. CD4+ T cells specific for antigen were expanded with viral peptide pools by the ViraFEST assay before sequencing. Cultured cells yielded isolated CD4+ T cells after 10 days. Absence of prior SARS-CoV-2 infection characterized the vaccine recipients, who showed negative nucleocapsid antibodies. IL-2 medium took the place of half the medium on both days 3 and 7. V gene TRBV10-3 combines with J gene TRBJ1-4, with no clear D. This sequence originates from a human donor who received a COVID-19 vaccine. Material: CD4+ T cells from PBMCs cultured with SARS-CoV-2 spike peptides, obtained before COVID-19 vaccination. CDR3 DNA: TGTGCCATCAGTGAGTCGGGAGGACTAGCTAATGAAAAACTGTTTTTT. This codes for CAISESGGLANEKLFF.